The 25 T cell receptor beta chains below come from one sample, sequenced in a study of Tregs in tolerant kidney transplant recipients. Measured with immunoSEQ multiplex PCR; TCRdb has only the in-frame clones, and not every one. The data contain tens of thousands of clones, approximately 90% of them singletons. Sequenced input: CD8+ T cells from blood. The receptor set was obtained from a human donor in good health.

J is TRBJ2-7 and V is TRBV27, with TRBD1 matching 9 bases. The CDR3 sequence is 15 residues long. With V trimmed by 3 bases and J by 6 bases, 9 bases remained unmatched. Germline CDR1 MNHEY, CDR2 SMNVEV (reference sequence). The CDR3 loop is CASSLSGTGFFEQYF. CDR3 nucleotides: TGTGCCAGCAGTTTGTCAGGGACAGGGTTTTTCGAGCAGTACTTC.

This clone was seen only a few times. The chain joins TRBV5-1 to TRBJ2-7; D gene ambiguous. CDR3 length: 13 amino acids. CDR1 is SGHRS, CDR2 YFSETQ, per germline. Between the trimmed V and J ends, which lost 2 bases and 1 base, there was a span of 7 bases. CDR3 sequence reads: CASSFQVSYEQYF. The CDR3 nucleotides read TGCGCCAGCAGCTTCCAGGTTTCCTACGAGCAGTACTTC.

The chain uses TRBV11-2 and TRBJ1-2; D is undetermined. The CDR3 loop spans 15 amino acids. In germline, CDR1 is SGHAT, CDR2 FQNNGV. V was clipped by 3 bases and J by 5 bases, with 16 bases between them. Here the CDR3 DNA reads TGTGCCAGCAGCTTTGAGGCAGGCCAACTTTATGGCTACACCTTC. Residues: CASSFEAGQLYGYTF.

V is TRBV30 and J is TRBJ1-6, with 7 bases fitting TRBD1. Unmatched junction bases numbered 5, after V lost 5 bases and J lost 10 bases. Germline values: CDR1 GTSNPN, CDR2 SVGIG (reference sequence). The CDR3 has 12 amino acids. The CDR3 loop reads CAWDREDSPLHF. The CDR3, as DNA: TGTGCCTGGGACAGGGAGGACTCACCCCTCCACTTT.

The chain recombines TRBV7-6 with TRBJ2-3; D is ambiguous. V was clipped by 11 bases and J by 6 bases, with 12 bases between them. Germline CDR1 reads SGHVS; CDR2 reads FNYEAQ. This CDR3 is 11 amino acids long. The CDR3 spells CACRRGDTQYF. CDR3 sequence (DNA): TGTGCCTGTCGACGTGGGGATACGCAGTATTTT.

The chain joins TRBV30 to TRBJ2-6, with D tentatively TRBD1 or TRBD2 (5 bases each). V lost 1 base, J lost 0 bases, and 7 bases lay in between. Germline-derived CDR1 and CDR2 are GTSNPN and SVGIG (reference sequence). The CDR3 extends over 15 amino acids. The CDR3 region is CAWSGGASGANVLTF. DNA of the CDR3: TGTGCCTGGAGTGGAGGGGCCTCTGGGGCCAACGTCCTGACTTTC.

The chain couples TRBV2 to TRBJ2-7; D not certain. The CDR3 length is 12 residues. The germline V gene has CDR1 SNHLY and CDR2 FYNNEI. V was shortened by 3 bases and J by 0 bases, with 3 bases between the two germline ends. CDR3 coding DNA: TGTGCCAGCAGTGATCTCTCCTACGAGCAGTACTTC. Amino acid sequence: CASSDLSYEQYF.

The gene calls are TRBV27 and TRBJ1-1; TRBD1 might be the D (5 bases). The germline CDR1 and CDR2 sequences are MNHEY and SMNVEV (reference sequence). This CDR3 has 13 residues. Trimming took 7 bases from V and 5 from J, leaving 14 bases between them. CDR3 sequence reads: CASTKLGVTEAFF. The CDR3 region has the DNA TGTGCCAGCACCAAGTTGGGGGTGACTGAAGCTTTCTTT.

The V and J genes are TRBV15 and TRBJ2-6, with 8 positions matching TRBD2. V lost 5 bases to trimming and J lost 4 bases; unmatched junction nucleotides: 13. Germline lookup yields CDR1 LNHNV and CDR2 YYDKDF (reference sequence). The CDR3 contains 18 residues. The CDR3 sequence is CATSLYGGAVLGANVLTF. For the CDR3, the DNA is TGTGCCACCAGCCTCTACGGGGGGGCGGTGTTAGGGGCCAACGTCCTGACTTTC.

The chain recombines TRBV10-1 with TRBJ2-7; possible D gene TRBD2, 6 bases. The CDR3 contains 17 residues. Germline V gene data show CDR1 as WNHNN and CDR2 as SYGVQD (reference sequence). The V gene lost 8 bases and the J gene lost 4 bases, with 27 bases spanning the gap. CDR3 sequence reads: CASGGPGVNSRWYEQYF. CDR3 coding DNA: TGCGCCAGCGGGGGTCCGGGAGTAAACTCTCGGTGGTACGAGCAGTACTTC.

This chain uses TRBV7-6 with TRBJ2-1; D gene ambiguous. Per the germline V gene, CDR1 is SGHVS and CDR2 is FNYEAQ. The CDR3 is 15 amino acids. V was pared by 5 bases and J by 2 bases, with 13 bases between. The CDR3 is CASSNDGPPYNEQFF. The CDR3 DNA reads TGTGCCAGCAGCAACGACGGGCCCCCCTACAATGAGCAGTTCTTC.

The chain is built from TRBV7-9 and TRBJ1-5; TRBD1 matches at 7 bases. The length of the CDR3 is 15 residues. CDR1 SEHNR and CDR2 FQNEAQ come from the germline V gene (reference sequence). Germline trimming cut 4 bases from V and 3 bases from J; bases unmatched to any gene: 6. The CDR3 here is CASSSSDRANQPQHF. In DNA form, the CDR3 reads TGTGCCAGCAGCTCCTCCGACAGGGCCAATCAGCCCCAGCATTTT.

The chain joins TRBV11-2 to TRBJ2-7; TRBD1 might be the D (6 bases). Per the germline V gene, CDR1 is SGHAT and CDR2 is FQNNGV. V lost 1 base to trimming and J lost 5 bases, with 12 bases between them. The CDR3 length is 14 residues. The CDR3 protein is CASSLGAGAHEQYF. CDR3 in DNA: TGTGCCAGCAGCTTAGGGGCAGGGGCCCACGAGCAGTACTTC.

The chain recombines TRBV4-2 with TRBJ2-7; D may match TRBD1 or TRBD2 (5 bases each). Germline loops: CDR1 LGHNA, CDR2 YNFKEQ. Trimming shortened V by 6 bases and J by 0 bases, and 18 bases separated the two germline ends. CDR3 size: 16 residues. DNA of the CDR3: TGTGCCAGCAGACAACACCGGGACGCGAGCTCCTACGAGCAGTACTTC. Residues: CASRQHRDASSYEQYF.

With respect to this clone: The sample holds other DNA sequences that translate to the same CDR3. This chain links TRBV5-4 with TRBJ2-7; 8 nucleotides line up with TRBD1. The J segment lost 2 bases and the V segment lost 0 bases, leaving 1 base of the junction unmatched. The CDR3 has 14 residues. Per the germline V gene, CDR1 is SGHNT and CDR2 is YYREEE (reference sequence). This CDR3 reads CASSLGTGTYEQYF. The CDR3 region has the DNA TGTGCCAGCAGCTTGGGGACAGGGACCTACGAGCAGTACTTC.

This clone has a single count. The V call is TRBV19, the J call TRBJ2-1; D remains ambiguous. The length of the CDR3 is 15 residues. Trimming cost V 1 base and J 0 bases, with 7 bases left between them. The germline gives CDR1 LNHDA, CDR2 SQIVND (reference sequence). The DNA of the CDR3 is TGTGCCAGTAGTATAGTGAGGAGCTCCTACAATGAGCAGTTCTTC. Translating it yields CASSIVRSSYNEQFF. Variable domain in full (rest from reference TRBV19 and TRBJ2-1): DGGITQSPKYLFRKEGQNVTLSCEQNLNHDAMYWYRQDPGQGLRLIYYSQIVNDFQKGDIAEGYSVSREKKESFPLTVTSAQKNPTAFYLCASSIVRSSYNEQFFGPGTRLTVL.

CDR3 bases: TGTGCCAGCAGTTTAAGTGTGGGGACGAACACTGAAGCTTTCTTT. Amino acid sequence: CASSLSVGTNTEAFF. The chain uses TRBV27 and TRBJ1-1; a weak D match, TRBD1 (5 bases). Per the germline V gene, CDR1 is MNHEY and CDR2 is SMNVEV (reference sequence). Trimming shortened V by 2 bases and J by 1 base, and 11 bases separated the two germline ends. CDR3 length: 15 residues.

The chain carries TRBV7-9 and TRBJ2-1, with 12 bases matching TRBD2. Germline-derived CDR1 and CDR2 are SEHNR and FQNEAQ (reference sequence). The CDR3 has 16 residues. Germline trimming cut 3 bases from V and 5 bases from J; bases unmatched to any gene: 5. CDR3 loop: CASSFLAGGPHNEQFF. CDR3 DNA: TGTGCCAGCAGCTTTCTAGCGGGGGGGCCCCACAATGAGCAGTTCTTC.

The V and J genes are TRBV29-1 and TRBJ1-1; D is ambiguous. Trimming shortened V by 2 bases and J by 1 base, and 8 bases separated the two germline ends. CDR3 length: 13 residues. Per germline, CDR1 SQVTM and CDR2 ANQGSEA. As DNA, the CDR3 is TGCAGCGTTGAATCCCGGCCGAACACTGAAGCTTTCTTT. Its protein is CSVESRPNTEAFF.

This chain uses TRBV10-1 with TRBJ2-1, with TRBD2 identical over 9 bases. CDR3 size: 11 residues. Trimming took 8 bases from V and 13 from J; bases not matched to a gene: 6. Germline V CDR1 and CDR2: WNHNN, SYGVQD (reference sequence). CDR3 sequence: CASAGGQDQFF. CDR3 in DNA: TGCGCCAGCGCGGGAGGGCAGGACCAGTTCTTC.

The chain carries TRBV9 and TRBJ2-7, with a weak D call TRBD2 (6 bases). The CDR3 spans 14 residues. CDR1 is SGDLS, CDR2 YYNGEE, per germline. V lost 1 base to trimming and J lost 3 bases, with 11 bases between them. The CDR3 loop is CASSVYAGHYEQYF. CDR3 nucleotides: TGTGCCAGCAGCGTATATGCGGGGCACTACGAGCAGTACTTC.

This clone was detected only once. The V call is TRBV10-1, the J call TRBJ1-3, with D uncertain. The CDR3 sequence is 15 residues long. The V gene's germline CDR1 is WNHNN and CDR2 SYGVQD (reference sequence). V was shortened by 0 bases and J by 0 bases, with 6 bases between the two germline ends. This CDR3 reads CASSESSASGNTIYF. The CDR3 DNA reads as TGCGCCAGCAGTGAGTCGTCGGCCTCTGGAAACACCATATATTTT.

This clone was counted between two and nine times. The rearrangement uses TRBV6-4 and TRBJ2-5, with D maybe TRBD1 (7 bases). CDR3 length: 15 amino acids. CDR1 and CDR2 (germline): MRHNA, SNTAGT. Trimming removed 0 bases at V and 5 bases at J, with 13 bases between. CDR3 nucleotide sequence: TGTGCCAGCAGTGACTCCCCGACAGGGACTGAGACCCAGTACTTC. Its translation is CASSDSPTGTETQYF.

This clone was observed a handful of times. The chain links TRBV9 to TRBJ1-1; D remains unclear. V lost 0 bases and J lost 2, with 8 bases in between. The length of the CDR3 is 14 residues. Germline V gene data show CDR1 as SGDLS and CDR2 as YYNGEE. The CDR3 region is CASSVEVRNTEAFF. In DNA form, the CDR3 reads TGTGCCAGCAGCGTAGAGGTCAGAAACACTGAAGCTTTCTTT.

The rearrangement links TRBV6-1 to TRBJ1-1, with D maybe TRBD1 (6 bases). CDR1 is MNHNS, CDR2 SASEGT, per germline. The CDR3 has 16 amino acids. Trimming removed 4 bases at V and 1 base at J, with 16 bases between. In DNA, the CDR3 is TGTGCCAGCAGTGCTCTTTTAGGGGGGAAGAACACTGAAGCTTTCTTT. Translation: CASSALLGGKNTEAFF.